The 25 T cell receptor beta chains presented below share a single source sample, sequenced in a study of blood T cell repertoires in COVID-19. Only in-frame clones appear in the TCRdb table, and some are missing; sequencing was by immunoSEQ multiplex PCR. The data contain 250,000 to 350,000 clones, more than 70% of them singletons. The sample consisted of peripheral blood. Source of these receptors: a woman between 50 and 59 years old who had recovered from COVID-19.

The V call is TRBV5-1, the J call TRBJ2-5; D gene uncertain. CDR3 size: 11 residues. V was pared by 5 bases and J by 3 bases, with 5 bases between. The V gene's germline CDR1 is SGHRS and CDR2 YFSETQ. DNA of the CDR3: TGCGCCAGCAGAGAGGAAGAGACCCAGTACTTC. It specifies CASREEETQYF.

The CDR3 sequence: CASASGNYGYTF. For the CDR3, the DNA is TGTGCCTCCGCATCGGGGAACTATGGCTACACCTTC. The chain links TRBV28 to TRBJ1-2, with unresolved D. V lost 11 bases to trimming and J lost 2 bases, with 12 bases between them. The CDR3 runs 12 residues. Germline V gene lookup returns CDR1 MDHEN and CDR2 SYDVKM.

The gene calls are TRBV5-1 and TRBJ2-5; 9 positions match TRBD1. Germline lookup yields CDR1 SGHRS and CDR2 YFSETQ. This CDR3 has 14 residues. With 3 bases clipped from V and 5 bases from J, the junction kept 5 bases outside the gene matches. The CDR3 spells CASSSTGGDETQYF. For the CDR3, the DNA is TGCGCCAGCAGCTCTACAGGGGGCGACGAGACCCAGTACTTC.

The chain is built from TRBV25-1 and TRBJ2-2; 10 positions agree with TRBD1. The CDR3 extends over 15 amino acids. J gave up 4 bases and V 6 bases, and 5 bases lay outside the gene matches. In germline, CDR1 is MGHDK, CDR2 SYGVNS. The CDR3 spells CASSDRGRGTGELFF. In nucleotides, the CDR3 is TGTGCCAGCAGCGACAGGGGGCGAGGCACCGGGGAGCTGTTTTTT. The full variable domain, rest sourced from reference TRBV25-1 and TRBJ2-2, is EADIYQTPRYLVIGTGKKITLECSQTMGHDKMYWYQQDPGMELHLIHYSYGVNSTEKGDLSSESTVSRIRTEHFPLTLESARPSHTSQYLCASSDRGRGTGELFFGEGSRLTVL.

The CDR3 DNA is TGTGCCAGTAGTTCCCGGTCGTACGGGGGCTACACCTTC. This codes for CASSSRSYGGYTF. The chain combines TRBV19 with TRBJ1-2; unclear D gene. The CDR3 is 13 amino acids. Trimming pared 5 bases from V and 8 bases from J, leaving 15 bases between. Germline-derived CDR1 and CDR2 are LNHDA and SQIVND (reference sequence).

The chain has TRBV12-5 and TRBJ1-2; 7 nucleotides line up with TRBD1. V shed 6 bases and J 7 bases; nucleotides not matched to a gene: 11. The CDR3 covers 14 residues. The germline CDR1 and CDR2 sequences are LGHNT and FRNRAP. The CDR3 reads CASGLGQDGSGYTF. CDR3 DNA sequence: TGTGCTAGTGGCCTCGGACAGGACGGCTCTGGCTACACCTTC.

V and J are TRBV9 and TRBJ2-2; possible D gene TRBD1, 6 bases. The germline V gene has CDR1 SGDLS and CDR2 YYNGEE. The CDR3 has 18 residues. V was clipped by 0 bases and J by 0 bases, with 15 bases between them. Here the CDR3 reads CASSVAPSGTTNTGELFF. The CDR3, as DNA: TGTGCCAGCAGCGTAGCTCCATCCGGGACAACGAACACCGGGGAGCTGTTTTTT.

The V call is TRBV20-1, the J call TRBJ2-5; 12 bases line up with TRBD2. J lost 1 base, V lost 3 bases, and 6 bases had no gene match. CDR1 and CDR2 from the germline V gene are DFQATT and SNEGSKA (reference sequence). This CDR3 is built from 16 residues. The CDR3, as DNA: TGCAGTGCTAGTCGACCTAGCGGGGGGGTCCAAGAGACCCAGTACTTC. This gives the protein CSASRPSGGVQETQYF.

V usage is TRBV20-1 and J usage is TRBJ2-1; 7 bases are shared with TRBD1. V lost 8 bases, J lost 11 bases, and 9 bases stayed unmatched. Germline lookup yields CDR1 DFQATT and CDR2 SNEGSKA (reference sequence). The CDR3 loop spans 11 amino acids. The DNA for the CDR3 is TGCAGTCCTAAGACAGGGAATAAGCAGTTCTTC. Amino acids: CSPKTGNKQFF.

The chain combines TRBV2 with TRBJ1-2, with D possibly being TRBD1 (5 bases). The CDR3 is made up of 14 amino acids. Trimming stripped 6 bases from V and 3 bases from J, with 14 bases between. Germline V lookup: CDR1 SNHLY, CDR2 FYNNEI. Here the CDR3 reads CASSQGEGHYGYTF. Here the CDR3 DNA reads TGTGCCAGCAGCCAGGGCGAAGGCCACTATGGCTACACCTTC.

The V gene is TRBV9, the J gene TRBJ2-5; 8 bases map to TRBD2. CDR3 length: 15 amino acids. Looked up from germline, CDR1 is SGDLS and CDR2 is YYNGEE. The trim removed 4 bases at V and 4 bases at J, leaving 9 bases unmatched. The CDR3, as DNA: TGTGCCAGCAGCCCCCGCCCGAGCGGGAGAGAGACCCAGTACTTC. Amino acids: CASSPRPSGRETQYF. Full variable domain (remainder filled in from reference TRBV9 and TRBJ2-5): DSGVTQTPKHLITATGQRVTLRCSPRSGDLSVYWYQQSLDQGLQFLIQYYNGEERAKGNILERFSAQQFPDLHSELNLSSLELGDSALYFCASSPRPSGRETQYFGPGTRLLVL.

This clone was recorded many times. The V call is TRBV15, the J call TRBJ1-2, with 8 nucleotides matching TRBD1. The CDR3 is 14 residues long. V trimming: 1 base; J trimming: 6 bases; junction bases outside the gene matches: 4. Germline-derived CDR1 and CDR2 are LNHNV and YYDKDF (reference sequence). The CDR3 nucleotides are TGTGCCACCAGCAGAGGCAGGGGGCAGGATGGCTACACCTTC. Translating it yields CATSRGRGQDGYTF.

This rearrangement joins TRBV14 to TRBJ2-6; TRBD1 might be the D (6 bases). Germline loops: CDR1 SGHDN, CDR2 FVKESK. The CDR3 consists of 19 residues. The V end was cut by 4 bases, the J end by 4 bases, with 23 bases between. The DNA of the CDR3 is TGTGCCAGCAGCCGAAGTCCTCGGGACACGCTTTACGGGGCCAACGTCCTGACTTTC. Protein product: CASSRSPRDTLYGANVLTF. The full variable domain, in which reference TRBV14 and TRBJ2-6 provide the parts outside the CDR3, is EAGVTQFPSHSVIEKGQTVTLRCDPISGHDNLYWYRRVMGKEIKFLLHFVKESKQDESGMPNNRFLAERTGGTYSTLKVQPAELEDSGVYFCASSRSPRDTLYGANVLTFGAGSRLTVL.

V and J are TRBV12-5 and TRBJ1-1; D might be TRBD1 (6 bases). This CDR3 is 14 amino acids long. V dropped 4 bases and J dropped 4 bases, with 13 bases sitting between them. Germline-derived CDR1 and CDR2 are LGHNT and FRNRAP. The CDR3 DNA reads TGTGCTAGTGGTTCGTCTACAGGGCTCACTGAAGCTTTCTTT. It codes for CASGSSTGLTEAFF.

The chain employs TRBV7-2 and TRBJ1-1, with D perhaps TRBD1 (5 bases). V was pared by 3 bases and J by 2 bases, with 10 bases between. CDR3 length: 14 residues. Per the germline V gene, CDR1 is SGHTA and CDR2 is FQGNSA. The CDR3 spells CASSLSRANTEAFF. CDR3 DNA sequence: TGTGCCAGCAGCTTGAGCAGGGCAAACACTGAAGCTTTCTTT. The full variable domain, with the rest looked up from reference TRBV7-2 and TRBJ1-1, is GAGVSQSPSNKVTEKGKDVELRCDPISGHTALYWYRQSLGQGLEFLIYFQGNSAPDKSGLPSDRFSAERTGGSVSTLTIQRTQQEDSAVYLCASSLSRANTEAFFGQGTRLTVV.

The chain has TRBV18 and TRBJ2-1; 14 bases are shared with TRBD2. Losses at the gene ends were 4 bases for V and 1 base for J; bases not matched to a gene: 3. The CDR3 contains 17 residues. Germline CDR1 reads KGHSH; CDR2 reads LQKENI. The CDR3 reads CASSRGLAGVSYNEQFF. CDR3 nucleotides: TGTGCCAGCTCACGGGGACTAGCGGGAGTTTCCTACAATGAGCAGTTCTTC.

J is TRBJ1-5 and V is TRBV3-1 (or the pseudogene TRBV3-2), with TRBD1 identical over 7 bases. Germline V CDR1 and CDR2: LGHDT, YNNKEL (reference sequence). V shed 4 bases and J 3 bases; nucleotides not matched to a gene: 9. This CDR3 has 16 amino acids. In nucleotides, the CDR3 is TGTGCCAGCAGCCTATCAGGGGGTGGGTTCAATCAGCCCCAGCATTTT. Translation: CASSLSGGGFNQPQHF.

The rearrangement links TRBV7-9 to TRBJ2-7; 7 nucleotides agree with TRBD1. This CDR3 is built from 18 residues. The germline gives CDR1 SEHNR, CDR2 FQNEAQ (reference sequence). Trimming removed 3 bases from V and 11 bases from J; junction bases left unmatched: 25. The CDR3 coding sequence is TGTGCCAGCAGCTTGCCTAGGCATTTGGTGGGACAGTGCACAGGTGAGTACTTC. Translating gives CASSLPRHLVGQCTGEYF.

This rearrangement joins TRBV2 to TRBJ1-1; the match to TRBD1 covers 7 bases. Germline-derived CDR1 and CDR2 are SNHLY and FYNNEI. The CDR3 sequence is 13 residues long. Trimming removed 0 bases from V and 11 bases from J; junction bases left unmatched: 6. As DNA, the CDR3 is TGTGCCAGCAGTGAAGCGGCAGGGGGTCGCGCTTTCTTT. Its protein product is CASSEAAGGRAFF.

The CDR3, as DNA: TGCGCCAGCAGCTTGGCACAGGGGGGAGTAATGAACACTGAAGCTTTCTTT. This gives the protein CASSLAQGGVMNTEAFF. This chain uses TRBV5-1 with TRBJ1-1, with TRBD1 matching 8 bases. CDR1 is SGHRS and CDR2 is YFSETQ in the germline V gene. V was clipped by 0 bases and J by 0 bases; unmatched bases: 7. The CDR3 totals 17 residues.

The table lists this clone with a count of one. V is TRBV19 and J is TRBJ2-7; the D is unclear. Per germline, CDR1 LNHDA and CDR2 SQIVND (reference sequence). V shed 2 bases and J shed 3 bases, with 14 bases lying between them. The CDR3 covers 15 residues. The CDR3 sequence: CASSIYGENNYEQYF. The CDR3 DNA reads TGTGCCAGTAGTATATACGGAGAAAACAACTACGAGCAGTACTTC. The full variable domain, rest sourced from reference TRBV19 and TRBJ2-7, is DGGITQSPKYLFRKEGQNVTLSCEQNLNHDAMYWYRQDPGQGLRLIYYSQIVNDFQKGDIAEGYSVSREKKESFPLTVTSAQKNPTAFYLCASSIYGENNYEQYFGPGTRLTVT.

This chain uses TRBV7-9 with TRBJ1-4; D is unresolved. Between the trimmed V and J ends, which lost 7 bases and 0 bases, there was a span of 6 bases. The germline V gene has CDR1 SEHNR and CDR2 FQNEAQ (reference sequence). The CDR3 spans 13 residues. CDR3 loop: CASNSPTNEKLFF. The CDR3 nucleotides read TGTGCCAGCAACAGCCCAACTAATGAAAAACTGTTTTTT.

V gene TRBV6-5 combines with J gene TRBJ2-5, with 9 bases matching TRBD2. The length of the CDR3 is 16 residues. The trim removed 0 bases at V and 5 bases at J, leaving 7 bases unmatched. The germline gives CDR1 MNHEY, CDR2 SVGAGI. CDR3 residues: CASSYSRGGRLETQYF. DNA for the CDR3: TGTGCCAGCAGTTACTCGCGGGGGGGACGGCTCGAGACCCAGTACTTC.

V gene TRBV14 combines with J gene TRBJ2-1; TRBD2 agrees at 9 bases. Per the germline V gene, CDR1 is SGHDN and CDR2 is FVKESK. Trimming at V came to 4 bases and at J to 2 bases, leaving 3 bases not matched to a gene. The CDR3 length is 15 residues. The CDR3 DNA reads TGTGCCAGCAGCCTCATAGCGGGGGCCTACAATGAGCAGTTCTTC. Its protein is CASSLIAGAYNEQFF.

This chain links TRBV6-4 with TRBJ2-3; 7 nucleotides line up with TRBD2. The germline V gene has CDR1 MRHNA and CDR2 SNTAGT. The length of the CDR3 is 14 residues. Trimming at V came to 5 bases and at J to 4 bases, leaving 6 bases not matched to a gene. The CDR3 DNA reads as TGTGCCAGCAGTCCTGCGGCGGGAGCAGATACGCAGTATTTT. Protein: CASSPAAGADTQYF.